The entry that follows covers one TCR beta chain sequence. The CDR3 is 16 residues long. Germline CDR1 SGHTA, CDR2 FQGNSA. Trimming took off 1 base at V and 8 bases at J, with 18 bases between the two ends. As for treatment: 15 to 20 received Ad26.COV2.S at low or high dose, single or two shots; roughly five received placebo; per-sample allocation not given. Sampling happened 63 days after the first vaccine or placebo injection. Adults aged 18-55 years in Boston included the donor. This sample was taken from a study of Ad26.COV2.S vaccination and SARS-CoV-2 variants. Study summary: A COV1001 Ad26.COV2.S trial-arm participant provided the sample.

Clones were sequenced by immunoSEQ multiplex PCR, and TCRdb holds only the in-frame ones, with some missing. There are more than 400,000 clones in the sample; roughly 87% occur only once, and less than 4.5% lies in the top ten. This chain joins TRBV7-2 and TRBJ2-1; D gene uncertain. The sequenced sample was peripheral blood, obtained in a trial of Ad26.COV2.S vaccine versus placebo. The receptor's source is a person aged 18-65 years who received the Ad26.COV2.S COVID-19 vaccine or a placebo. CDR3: CASSLVSAPGRDEQFF. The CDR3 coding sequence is TGTGCCAGCAGCTTAGTGTCGGCTCCCGGACGGGATGAGCAGTTCTTC. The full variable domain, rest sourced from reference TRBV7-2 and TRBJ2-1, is GAGVSQSPSNKVTEKGKDVELRCDPISGHTALYWYRQSLGQGLEFLIYFQGNSAPDKSGLPSDRFSAERTGGSVSTLTIQRTQQEDSAVYLCASSLVSAPGRDEQFFGPGTRLTVL.